This T cell receptor (beta chain) was recorded in a study of CD8 T cells in Susac syndrome. The junction had 5 bases not matched to a gene; V was cut back by 3 bases and J by 1 base. This CDR3 has 15 residues. In contrast to the negatively isolated CD8+ and CD4+ T cells, TEMRA cells were FACS-enriched. RNA totalling about 0.5 to 1 ug underwent reverse transcription with random hexamers. MiXCR, run by TCRdb on the immunoSEQ multiplex PCR reads, gives a single entry per CDR3 protein. Of about 170,000 distinct CDR3 sequences listed, around 95% are singletons. The sequence was obtained from a human donor with Susac syndrome. The chain couples TRBV23-1 to TRBJ2-5; 7 nucleotides agree with TRBD2. Being an ORF, TRBV23-1 has a function that is uncertain. Sequences were obtained from CD4+ T cells from PBMCs. CDR3 coding DNA: TGCGCCAGCAGTCACCTGGGGGGGTTCCAAGAGACCCAGTACTTC. This gives the protein CASSHLGGFQETQYF.